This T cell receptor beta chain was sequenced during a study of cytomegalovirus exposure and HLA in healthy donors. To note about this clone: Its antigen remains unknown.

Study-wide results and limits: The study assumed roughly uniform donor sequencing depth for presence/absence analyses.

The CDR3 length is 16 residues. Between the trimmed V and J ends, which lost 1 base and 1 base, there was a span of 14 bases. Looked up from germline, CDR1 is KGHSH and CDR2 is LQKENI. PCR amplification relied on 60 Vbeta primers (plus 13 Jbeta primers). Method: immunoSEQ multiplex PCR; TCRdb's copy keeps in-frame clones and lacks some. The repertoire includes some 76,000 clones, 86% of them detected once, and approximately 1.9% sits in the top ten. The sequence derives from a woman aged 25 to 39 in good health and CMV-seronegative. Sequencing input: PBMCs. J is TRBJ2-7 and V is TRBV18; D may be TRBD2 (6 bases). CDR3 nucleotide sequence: TGTGCCAGCTCACCACTCTCGGGAGTTCCTTCCTACGAGCAGTACTTC. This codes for CASSPLSGVPSYEQYF.